This T cell receptor (beta chain) came from a study of early T cells in non-severe SARS-CoV-2 infection. Study as a whole: Sequencing targeted bulk RNA from unsorted whole blood, leaving chains unpaired.

As regards this clonotype: As yet, its antigen is unknown.

Findings and limits, study-wide: The VDJdb matching leaned toward anti-spike CD8 responses and overlooked private and CD4 specificities.

Researchers attached unique molecular identifiers to individual cDNA molecules. TCRdb called the 5' RACE reads again in MiXCR, with one record for every CDR3 protein. Of some 56,000 distinct CDR3 sequences in the sample, roughly a tenth were seen once. CDR1 MNHEY and CDR2 SVGEGT come from the germline V gene. The CDR3 spans 15 residues. Between the trimmed V and J ends, which lost 6 bases and 1 base, there was a span of 13 bases. The sequencing sample was made of whole blood. This sequence originates from an adult who was a healthcare worker with PCR-confirmed SARS-CoV-2 infection or an uninfected control (not recorded which). The V call is TRBV6-2 or TRBV6-3, the J call TRBJ2-1; D is ambiguous. The CDR3 DNA is TGTGCCAGCAGCCCCGTGGGGAAATCCTACAATGAGCAGTTCTTC. It translates to CASSPVGKSYNEQFF.